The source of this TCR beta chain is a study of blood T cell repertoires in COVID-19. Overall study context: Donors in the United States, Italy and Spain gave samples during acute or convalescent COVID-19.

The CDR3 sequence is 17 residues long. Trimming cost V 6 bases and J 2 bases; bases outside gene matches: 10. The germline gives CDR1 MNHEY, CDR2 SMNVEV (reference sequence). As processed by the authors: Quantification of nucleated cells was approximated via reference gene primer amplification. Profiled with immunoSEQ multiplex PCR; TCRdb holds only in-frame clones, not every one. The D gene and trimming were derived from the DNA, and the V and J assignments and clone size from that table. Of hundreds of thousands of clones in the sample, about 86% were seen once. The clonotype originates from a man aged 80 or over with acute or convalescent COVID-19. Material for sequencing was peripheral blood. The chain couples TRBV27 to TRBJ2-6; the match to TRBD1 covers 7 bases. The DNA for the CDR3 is TGTGCCAGCAGAAGCACAGGGGCAATGACTGGGGCCAACGTCCTGACTTTC. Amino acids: CASRSTGAMTGANVLTF.